These 2 T cell receptor beta chains were all obtained from the same sample, sequenced in a study of T cell responses to AZD1222 COVID-19 vaccine. Repertoires were generated with immunoSEQ multiplex PCR, while TCRdb's copy carries only in-frame clones and drops some. Among 150,000 to 160,000 clones listed, roughly 90% were seen once. The starting material was peripheral blood, obtained on day 0 of MenACWY control vaccination. All receptors come from an adult in good health.

This clone was observed a single time. The CDR3 DNA reads as TGTGCCAGCAGTCAACTGGGGGGCACTGGCGGGGAGCTGTTTTTT. The encoded protein is CASSQLGGTGGELFF. This chain connects TRBV11-3 to TRBJ2-2, with D tentatively TRBD1 or TRBD2 (6 bases each). The CDR3 is 15 residues long. V dropped 6 bases and J dropped 7 bases, with 18 bases sitting between them. From germline, CDR1 is SGHNT and CDR2 YENEEA. Full variable domain (missing parts from reference TRBV11-3 and TRBJ2-2): EAGVVQSPRYKIIEKKQPVAFWCNPISGHNTLYWYLQNLGQGPELLIRYENEEAVDDSQLPKDRFSAERLKGVDSTLKIQPAELGDSAVYLCASSQLGGTGGELFFGEGSRLTVL.

The genes are TRBV12-5 and TRBJ2-1; 11 nucleotides align to TRBD2. CDR1 is LGHNT, CDR2 FRNRAP, per germline. The ends lost 0 bases at V and 9 bases at J; junction bases unmatched: 16. The CDR3 sequence is 19 residues long. The chain's CDR3 is CASGLVRDGVAGGLGEQFF. The CDR3 nucleotides are TGTGCTAGTGGTTTGGTAAGGGATGGTGTAGCGGGAGGGCTAGGTGAGCAGTTCTTC.